One and the same sample provided the 21 T cell receptor beta chains below, sequenced in a study of CD8 T cells in Susac syndrome. When the RNA was reverse transcribed, random hexamers were used with an input of about 0.45 to 1 ug. TCRdb re-analysed the immunoSEQ multiplex PCR reads in MiXCR, keeping a single row per CDR3 protein. The sample consists of fewer than 150,000 distinct CDR3 sequences, 85% to 95% of them appearing once. Sequenced: CD4+ T cells from PBMCs. The source is a human donor with multiple sclerosis.

This sequence joins TRBV20-1 and TRBJ2-7, with 7 bases fitting TRBD1. Germline CDR1 and CDR2: DFQATT and SNEGSKA (reference sequence). V lost 5 bases, J lost 6 bases, and 10 bases stayed unmatched. CDR3 length: 13 amino acids. The DNA for the CDR3 is TGCAGTGCTGGACAGGACCTTAAGGGCGAGCAGTACTTC. It yields the protein CSAGQDLKGEQYF.

The rearrangement links TRBV5-1 to TRBJ2-2; D may be TRBD1 (6 bases). Germline V gives CDR1 SGHRS, CDR2 YFSETQ. Trimming shortened V by 4 bases and J by 2 bases, and 18 bases separated the two germline ends. This CDR3 is built from 17 residues. The DNA of the CDR3 is TGCGCCAGCAGCCCCTATTCCGGGACACCTAACACCGGGGAGCTGTTTTTT. Translated: CASSPYSGTPNTGELFF.

The chain joins TRBV30 to TRBJ2-1, with 7 bases that match TRBD1. Germline V lookup: CDR1 GTSNPN, CDR2 SVGIG (reference sequence). Losses at the gene ends were 0 bases for V and 7 bases for J; bases not matched to a gene: 6. The CDR3 consists of 14 residues. This chain's CDR3 is CAWSVKGGRNEQFF. In DNA, the CDR3 is TGTGCCTGGAGTGTAAAAGGGGGCAGGAATGAGCAGTTCTTC.

V gene TRBV18 combines with J gene TRBJ1-3, with D perhaps TRBD1 (6 bases). The V end lost 4 bases, the J end lost 2 bases, and 15 bases lay between the germline ends. The CDR3 spans 16 residues. Per the germline V gene, CDR1 is KGHSH and CDR2 is LQKENI. The CDR3 region is CASSLFRDIAGNTIYF. DNA for the CDR3: TGTGCCAGCTCACTCTTCCGGGACATCGCTGGAAACACCATATATTTT.

Here the CDR3 DNA reads TGTGCCAGCTCACCGTCTGGGCAGATCTCCTACGAGCAGTACTTC. Its translation: CASSPSGQISYEQYF. The chain couples TRBV18 to TRBJ2-7; D is undetermined. Trimming removed 3 bases at V and 0 bases at J, with 12 bases between. The CDR3 contains 15 residues. Germline assignment: CDR1 KGHSH and CDR2 LQKENI.

CDR3 loop: CASSFQGRETQYF. The CDR3 nucleotides are TGTGCCAGCAGTTTCCAGGGTAGAGAGACCCAGTACTTC. This chain links TRBV12-3 or TRBV12-4 with TRBJ2-5, with a possible D match to TRBD1 (5 bases). V lost 3 bases to trimming and J lost 4 bases, with 9 bases between them. CDR3 length equals 13 residues.

The chain recombines TRBV5-1 with TRBJ2-7, with 10 positions matching TRBD1. This CDR3 spans 15 amino acids. Germline assignment: CDR1 SGHRS and CDR2 YFSETQ. J gave up 5 bases and V 3 bases, and 8 bases lay outside the gene matches. The CDR3 loop reads CASSYEPGTGDEQYF. The CDR3 coding sequence is TGCGCCAGCAGCTACGAACCTGGGACAGGGGACGAGCAGTACTTC.

The chain is built from TRBV5-1 and TRBJ2-3; possible D gene TRBD1, 5 bases. Deletions cut 4 bases from V and 0 bases from J, with 15 bases between. Germline-derived CDR1 and CDR2 are SGHRS and YFSETQ. The CDR3 is 16 residues long. CDR3 nucleotide sequence: TGCGCCAGCAGCGCGAACCCCAGGGTTAGCACAGATACGCAGTATTTT. Translation gives CASSANPRVSTDTQYF.

The chain is built from TRBV3-1 and TRBJ2-1, with TRBD1 matching over 8 bases. This CDR3 spans 15 amino acids. Germline V gene lookup returns CDR1 LGHDT and CDR2 YNNKEL (reference sequence). The trim removed 4 bases at V and 2 bases at J, leaving 4 bases unmatched. The CDR3 loop is CASSLRQGTYNEQFF. Written as DNA, the CDR3 is TGTGCCAGCAGCCTTAGACAGGGGACCTACAATGAGCAGTTCTTC.

This chain connects TRBV6-2 or TRBV6-3 to TRBJ1-2; D is ambiguous. CDR3 size: 13 residues. Germline V gene data show CDR1 as MNHEY and CDR2 as SVGEGT. V lost 6 bases and J lost 6, with 14 bases in between. CDR3 DNA: TGTGCCAGCAGCCCCCGGTGGGCGGATGGCTACACCTTC. It encodes CASSPRWADGYTF.

This clonotype was recorded once. V is TRBV23-1 and J is TRBJ2-3; D possibly uses TRBD1 or TRBD2 (6 bases each). TRBV23-1 is an ORF, and what it does is uncertain. Trimming pared 11 bases from V and 7 bases from J, leaving 10 bases between. CDR3 length equals 10 residues. In nucleotides, the CDR3 is TGCGCCGCCGGGGGCTATACGCAGTATTTT. Residues: CAAGGYTQYF.

The J gene is TRBJ2-7, the V gene TRBV4-2; 8 nucleotides match TRBD2. Germline trimming cut 4 bases from V and 3 bases from J; bases unmatched to any gene: 11. This CDR3 contains 16 residues. Germline CDR1 LGHNA, CDR2 YNFKEQ. As DNA, the CDR3 is TGTGCCAGCAGCCCGCGTGACATAGCGGGGAACTACGAGCAGTACTTC. Protein sequence: CASSPRDIAGNYEQYF.

The CDR3 DNA reads as TGTGCCAGCAGCCCCGGGACAGGGACTGGGGAGCAGTACTTC. Protein product: CASSPGTGTGEQYF. The rearrangement uses TRBV7-3 and TRBJ2-7; 9 positions match TRBD1. The V gene end was trimmed by 5 bases and the J gene end by 7 bases; junction bases not matched to a gene: 9. The CDR3 is made up of 14 amino acids. The germline CDR1 and CDR2 sequences are SGHTA and FQGTGA.

The chain employs TRBV6-2 or TRBV6-3 and TRBJ2-1, with a possible D match to TRBD1 (5 bases). The CDR3 spans 15 residues. V was cut by 0 bases and J by 9 bases, with 15 bases left in between. Germline values: CDR1 MNHEY, CDR2 SVGEGT. The CDR3 protein is CASSYSAVSDSEQFF. CDR3 nucleotide sequence: TGTGCCAGCAGTTACTCGGCCGTTTCCGACAGTGAGCAGTTCTTC.

The chain joins TRBV9 to TRBJ1-3; D perhaps matches TRBD1 (6 bases). Trimming removed 4 bases from V and 1 base from J, with 15 bases in between. CDR1 and CDR2 (germline): SGDLS, YYNGEE. The CDR3 is 16 residues long. The CDR3 spells CASSLGQSVSGNTIYF. CDR3 sequence (DNA): TGTGCCAGCAGCCTCGGACAGTCGGTTTCTGGAAACACCATATATTTT.

The CDR3 spells CASNSMSYEQYF. CDR3 nucleotides: TGTGCCAGCAATTCCATGTCCTACGAGCAGTACTTC. V usage is TRBV5-6 and J usage is TRBJ2-7; no clear D. The CDR3 runs to 12 residues. V was trimmed by 6 bases and J by 1 base, leaving 8 bases between them. CDR1 SGHDT and CDR2 YYEEEE come from the germline V gene.

The chain combines TRBV20-1 with TRBJ2-6; 7 nucleotides match TRBD2. The junction had 4 bases not matched to a gene; V was cut back by 3 bases and J by 2 bases. Germline CDR1 and CDR2: DFQATT and SNEGSKA (reference sequence). This CDR3 is built from 15 residues. The CDR3, as DNA: TGCAGTGCTAGCCCCGGGGGGACTGGGGCCAACGTCCTGACTTTC. This codes for CSASPGGTGANVLTF.

Written as DNA, the CDR3 is TGTGCCAGCAGTTCGCGGGGGGCTGCCGGGACCCAGTACTTC. Protein sequence: CASSSRGAAGTQYF. This chain links TRBV3-1 with TRBJ2-5; TRBD2 agrees at 8 bases. This CDR3 has 14 amino acids. V lost 6 bases, J lost 7 bases, and 10 bases stayed unmatched. Germline lookup yields CDR1 LGHDT and CDR2 YNNKEL (reference sequence).

A single count supports this clonotype. This chain connects TRBV12-3 or TRBV12-4 to TRBJ1-2; D is undetermined. V lost 7 bases to trimming and J lost 0 bases, with 21 bases between them. This CDR3 is 17 amino acids long. The CDR3 bases are TGTGCCAGCACCCCCATGGGGAGTTGGCCTTCTAACTATGGCTACACCTTC. It encodes CASTPMGSWPSNYGYTF.

The chain is built from TRBV4-1 and TRBJ2-7, with D hard to call. Germline V lookup: CDR1 MGHRA, CDR2 YSYEKL. The CDR3 consists of 13 residues. V lost 6 bases to trimming and J lost 6 bases, with 15 bases between them. CDR3 nucleotides: TGCGCCAGCAGTCTTACCCCGGGCCGCGAGCAGTACTTC. Amino acids: CASSLTPGREQYF.

The chain combines TRBV7-9 with TRBJ1-1, with TRBD1 matching over 7 bases. V was pared by 1 base and J by 0 bases, with 8 bases of the junction left unmatched. The CDR3 length is 17 residues. The germline V gene encodes CDR1 SEHNR and CDR2 FQNEAQ (reference sequence). CDR3 in DNA: TGTGCCAGCAGCTTAGGCGGGACAGTGAACTTGAACACTGAAGCTTTCTTT. Amino acid sequence: CASSLGGTVNLNTEAFF.